This T cell receptor (beta chain) was captured in a study of vaccination and CD4 T cells after COVID-19. Researchers used the Oncomine TCR Beta short-read assay to sequence DNA from cultured CD4+ T cells. Via MiXCR, TCRdb re-called the PCR reads, giving one row per CDR3 protein. Of 20,000 or so distinct CDR3 sequences listed, approximately 52% are singletons. Specified treatment: roughly nine-day PBMC culture with coronavirus spike peptide pools or control peptides (ViraFEST assay). This clonotype was observed a handful of times. Its antigen is currently unknown. V was clipped by 6 bases and J by 5 bases, with 17 bases between them. This CDR3 region has 16 residues. Germline CDR1 and CDR2: LNHDA and SQIVND (reference sequence).

Sequencing was performed on CD4+ T cells from blood, cultured in vitro, taken after SARS-CoV-2 vaccination. This clonotype was sampled from a human donor who had recovered from COVID-19. V and J are TRBV19 and TRBJ1-6; D may be TRBD1 (6 bases). The chain's CDR3 is CASRTLSGTNNSPLHF. For the CDR3, the DNA is TGTGCCAGTAGGACGCTTTCCGGGACAAATAATTCACCCCTCCACTTT.